Shown below are 18 T cell receptor beta chains from a single sample sequenced in a study of cytomegalovirus exposure and HLA in healthy donors. 13 Jbeta primers and 60 Vbeta primers were used for the PCR. The protocol was immunoSEQ multiplex PCR, while the TCRdb copy is restricted to in-frame clones and leaves out a portion. Among approximately 90,000 clones listed, around 79% were seen once. The specimen sequenced was PBMCs. The receptors were sampled from a woman aged 40 to 49 in good health and CMV-seronegative.

This chain uses TRBV18 with TRBJ1-3; 7 bases line up with TRBD1. The CDR3 runs to 14 residues. With V trimmed by 6 bases and J by 3 bases, 5 bases remained unmatched. CDR1 is KGHSH, CDR2 LQKENI, per germline. In DNA, the CDR3 is TGTGCCAGCTCCCCCGGACAGGTTGGAAACACCATATATTTT. Protein sequence: CASSPGQVGNTIYF.

The CDR3 bases are TGTGCCAGCAGTTACGACTTTTCCAGTGAGCAGTTCTTC. Protein: CASSYDFSSEQFF. This chain links TRBV6-5 with TRBJ2-1, with unresolved D. V gave up 2 bases and J gave up 9 bases, with 11 bases separating them. CDR3 size: 13 residues. CDR1 and CDR2 (germline): MNHEY, SVGAGI.

V gene TRBV7-9 combines with J gene TRBJ2-7, with D perhaps matching TRBD2 (7 bases). The CDR3 extends over 15 amino acids. Germline loops: CDR1 SEHNR, CDR2 FQNEAQ (reference sequence). With 1 base removed from V and 3 bases from J, the gap between germline ends came to 13 bases. This CDR3 reads CASSLGGGGYYEQYF. DNA for the CDR3: TGTGCCAGCAGCTTAGGAGGGGGGGGCTACTACGAGCAGTACTTC.

A single count supports this clone. The chain is built from TRBV5-6 and TRBJ2-7, with unresolved D. In germline, CDR1 is SGHDT, CDR2 YYEEEE. V was cut by 0 bases and J by 0 bases, with 10 bases left in between. This CDR3 comprises 15 residues. As DNA, the CDR3 is TGTGCCAGCAGCTTGGGAGAGACAAGCTCCTACGAGCAGTACTTC. The encoded protein is CASSLGETSSYEQYF.

This chain links TRBV6-6 with TRBJ2-7; TRBD1 matches at 8 bases. This CDR3 is built from 14 residues. Germline loops: CDR1 MNHNY, CDR2 SVGAGI (reference sequence). V shed 5 bases and J 7 bases; nucleotides not matched to a gene: 10. The CDR3 loop is CASSKDRASGEQYF. The CDR3 nucleotides are TGTGCCAGCAGTAAGGACAGGGCCTCTGGGGAGCAGTACTTC.

The V call is TRBV5-4, the J call TRBJ2-5; 8 bases align to TRBD2. The V gene's germline CDR1 is SGHNT and CDR2 YYREEE (reference sequence). J was trimmed by 3 bases and V by 3 bases; bases with no gene match: 4. The CDR3 consists of 14 residues. The CDR3 region is CASSSGGFKETQYF. Here the CDR3 DNA reads TGTGCCAGCAGCTCGGGGGGGTTCAAAGAGACCCAGTACTTC.

The chain couples TRBV5-6 to TRBJ2-7; the D gene is possibly TRBD1 (5 bases). V dropped 4 bases and J dropped 5 bases, with 13 bases sitting between them. From germline, CDR1 is SGHDT and CDR2 YYEEEE. The CDR3 spans 13 residues. CDR3 nucleotides: TGTGCCAGCAGCCGTGATTTACAGGACGAGCAGTACTTC. Protein sequence: CASSRDLQDEQYF.

This rearrangement joins TRBV4-3 to TRBJ2-3; 12 bases align to TRBD2. This CDR3 region has 17 residues. V shed 2 bases and J 2 bases; nucleotides not matched to a gene: 5. Germline V lookup: CDR1 LGHNA, CDR2 YSLEER. DNA of the CDR3: TGCGCCAGCAGCCAAAACAGACTAGCGGGAGCCACAGATACGCAGTATTTT. It codes for CASSQNRLAGATDTQYF.

This chain joins TRBV6-1 and TRBJ1-2; no clear D. The V end was cut by 6 bases, the J end by 1 base, with 9 bases between. The germline V gene encodes CDR1 MNHNS and CDR2 SASEGT. The CDR3 runs to 13 residues. The CDR3: CASSPTYNYGYTF. The CDR3 DNA follows: TGTGCCAGCAGCCCGACATATAACTATGGCTACACCTTC.

The rearrangement uses TRBV6-5 and TRBJ1-5; 8 bases line up with TRBD1. V lost 4 bases and J lost 5; bases outside the gene matches: 1. CDR1 MNHEY and CDR2 SVGAGI come from the germline V gene. The CDR3 sequence is 13 residues long. CDR3 coding DNA: TGTGCCAGCAGTTGGGACAGGTATCAGCCCCAGCATTTT. Translated: CASSWDRYQPQHF.

This chain uses TRBV6-5 with TRBJ2-2; D might be TRBD1 (6 bases). With 6 bases removed from V and 0 bases from J, the gap between germline ends came to 11 bases. The germline gives CDR1 MNHEY, CDR2 SVGAGI. This CDR3 spans 15 amino acids. CDR3 DNA sequence: TGTGCCAGCAGAAAACAGGGAACGAACACCGGGGAGCTGTTTTTT. This gives the protein CASRKQGTNTGELFF.

The chain has TRBV6-6 and TRBJ1-2; D gene uncertain. CDR3 size: 14 residues. The germline V and J ends were trimmed by 6 bases and 5 bases, with 16 bases remaining between them. Germline V gene sequence: CDR1 MNHNY, CDR2 SVGAGI (reference sequence). The CDR3 loop is CASRESVSPYGYTF. In nucleotides, the CDR3 is TGTGCCAGCAGGGAGTCAGTTTCGCCTTATGGCTACACCTTC.

The gene calls are TRBV4-1 and TRBJ1-4; D might be TRBD1 (6 bases). This CDR3 has 19 amino acids. Germline CDR1 MGHRA, CDR2 YSYEKL. V was shortened by 1 base and J by 0 bases, with 18 bases between the two germline ends. The CDR3 DNA follows: TGCGCCAGCAGCCAAGTTGAGACAGGCGAAGTTGCAACTAATGAAAAACTGTTTTTT. Amino acid sequence: CASSQVETGEVATNEKLFF.

The CDR3 region has the DNA TGTGCCAGCAGCTCAGGGGTTGACACTGAAGCTTTCTTT. This sequence encodes CASSSGVDTEAFF. This chain uses TRBV7-3 with TRBJ1-1, with a possible D match to TRBD1 (6 bases). The V gene lost 4 bases and the J gene lost 3 bases, with 9 bases spanning the gap. Germline V CDR1 and CDR2: SGHTA, FQGTGA. The CDR3 spans 13 residues.

The chain links TRBV5-1 to TRBJ2-5; the match to TRBD1 covers 8 bases. The V segment lost 4 bases and the J segment 4 bases; nucleotides outside the gene matches: 6. Germline-derived CDR1 and CDR2 are SGHRS and YFSETQ. This CDR3 region has 14 residues. CDR3: CASSPDRGSETQYF. Here the CDR3 DNA reads TGCGCCAGCAGCCCTGACAGGGGTTCAGAGACCCAGTACTTC.

J is TRBJ2-1 and V is TRBV5-1; 7 positions match TRBD1. CDR1 and CDR2 from the germline V gene are SGHRS and YFSETQ. J was trimmed by 6 bases and V by 4 bases; bases with no gene match: 16. The CDR3 spans 17 residues. The CDR3 loop is CASSASRDRAPRNEQFF. The CDR3 DNA reads TGCGCCAGCAGCGCGTCCCGGGACAGAGCCCCCCGCAATGAGCAGTTCTTC.

The chain is built from TRBV5-4 and TRBJ2-5, with 7 bases lining up with TRBD1. Germline V CDR1 and CDR2: SGHNT, YYREEE (reference sequence). The CDR3 extends over 13 amino acids. Trimming cost V 6 bases and J 3 bases; bases outside gene matches: 5. The CDR3 DNA reads TGTGCCAGCACAGAGGGGACAGAAGAGACCCAGTACTTC. This encodes CASTEGTEETQYF.

V gene TRBV7-3 combines with J gene TRBJ2-3; TRBD2 aligns across 7 bases. Germline V gives CDR1 SGHTA, CDR2 FQGTGA. The CDR3 extends over 16 amino acids. V was pared by 5 bases and J by 5 bases, with 13 bases of the junction left unmatched. The DNA of the CDR3 is TGTGCCAGCAGCCAAAGGGGAGGGGCCACGGGAGATACGCAGTATTTT. Translation: CASSQRGGATGDTQYF.